This T cell receptor (beta chain) appears in the sequencing data of a study of T cell responses to AZD1222 COVID-19 vaccine. Germline V gene lookup returns CDR1 MGHRA and CDR2 YSYEKL. The CDR3 extends over 18 amino acids. The V end lost 0 bases, the J end lost 0 bases, and 16 bases lay between the germline ends. Sequenced by immunoSEQ multiplex PCR; TCRdb stores in-frame clones only, minus some. The sample shows about 170,000 clones, over 85% of them seen only once. The chain couples TRBV4-1 to TRBJ2-3, with a tentative D call TRBD2 (6 bases). Sequencing was performed on peripheral blood, taken on day 0 of AZD1222 vaccination. The sequence came from an adult in good health. In nucleotides, the CDR3 is TGCGCCAGCAGCCAAGATTCGGCCCCCGGGACTAGCACAGATACGCAGTATTTT. It codes for CASSQDSAPGTSTDTQYF.